This TCR beta chain derives from a study of T cell responses to AZD1222 COVID-19 vaccine. Study-level results: After two AZD1222 doses, spike-specific TCR breadth and depth rose versus day 0. Sampled repertoires all dated from after the peak T cell response. Mostly white British, mostly female donors; authors suggested clonal diversity may be underestimated. The CD4 TCRs associated with vaccination extended across spike and predominated at 160-218 and 743-854.

Trimming shortened V by 2 bases and J by 4 bases, and 14 bases separated the two germline ends. Germline V gene data show CDR1 as SGHDN and CDR2 as FVKESK. This CDR3 spans 15 amino acids. This clone was counted between two and nine times. Antigen: not known. The method was immunoSEQ multiplex PCR; TCRdb's version includes in-frame clones alone and lacks a portion of them. The table has some 280,000 clones, approximately 94% seen once. The material sequenced was peripheral blood, taken 28 days after the second AZD1222 dose. The chain has TRBV14 and TRBJ1-1, with D hard to call. This TCR was recovered from an adult who received the AZD1222 COVID-19 vaccine. The CDR3 spells CASSQTRRGGTEAFF. The CDR3 bases are TGTGCCAGCAGCCAAACGCGGCGAGGAGGCACTGAAGCTTTCTTT.